These 20 T cell receptor beta chains were sequenced from one sample in a study of T cell changes during pregnancy in multiple sclerosis (dated by TCRdb to about 2019). Libraries were built with the immunoSEQ multiplex PCR assay. What TCRdb holds here is the immuneACCESS table cut down to in-frame rearrangements. Part of the clones is not present; checked against another copy, under half of the missing clones reflect an unresolved V gene, and the others are unexplained. Across this sample there are 72,000 or so clones, with roughly 93% seen only once. The ten largest account for roughly 2.5% of the sample. Sequenced material: peripheral blood, taken in the second trimester of pregnancy. These receptor sequences come from a female donor with multiple sclerosis, enrolled in a pregnancy study.

The V and J genes are TRBV29-1 and TRBJ1-1, with 8 bases matching TRBD1. Germline assignment: CDR1 SQVTM and CDR2 ANQGSEA. V lost 1 base and J lost 3; bases outside the gene matches: 7. The CDR3 sequence is 15 residues long. This CDR3 is CSVEGDRGLDTEAFF. CDR3 bases: TGCAGCGTTGAAGGTGACAGGGGCTTGGACACTGAAGCTTTCTTT. Complete variable domain (other parts from reference TRBV29-1 and TRBJ1-1): SAVISQKPSRDICQRGTSLTIQCQVDSQVTMMFWYRQQPGQSLTLIATANQGSEATYESGFVIDKFPISRPNLTFSTLTVSNMSPEDSSIYLCSVEGDRGLDTEAFFGQGTRLTVV.

The chain is built from TRBV6-1 and TRBJ2-7; 9 bases are shared with TRBD2. Unmatched junction bases numbered 11, after V lost 3 bases and J lost 2 bases. CDR1 and CDR2 from the germline V gene are MNHNS and SASEGT. The CDR3 covers 17 residues. CDR3 loop: CASSEVSGGPGPYEQYF. CDR3 DNA sequence: TGTGCCAGCAGTGAGGTTAGCGGGGGACCTGGCCCCTACGAGCAGTACTTC.

This CDR3 is CASSLSRVPLRRSPLHF. CDR3 coding DNA: TGTGCCAGCAGTTTATCGAGGGTACCCCTTCGCCGTTCACCCCTCCACTTT. The V gene is TRBV27, the J gene TRBJ1-6; unclear D gene. The CDR3 consists of 17 residues. V was clipped by 0 bases and J by 9 bases, with 18 bases between them. The germline V gene encodes CDR1 MNHEY and CDR2 SMNVEV (reference sequence).

The genes are TRBV14 and TRBJ1-1; D is unresolved. The CDR3 contains 14 residues. The germline gives CDR1 SGHDN, CDR2 FVKESK. The V and J ends lost 3 bases and 3 bases respectively, with 11 bases between them. The chain's CDR3 is CASSHGPGYTEAFF. The DNA of the CDR3 is TGTGCCAGCAGCCACGGTCCGGGGTACACTGAAGCTTTCTTT.

The rearrangement uses TRBV2 and TRBJ2-7, with a weak D call TRBD2 (6 bases). Germline V gene sequence: CDR1 SNHLY, CDR2 FYNNEI. This CDR3 has 15 residues. Trimming stripped 3 bases from V and 0 bases from J, with 12 bases between. The chain's CDR3 is CASSDPGDSSYEQYF. Written as DNA, the CDR3 is TGTGCCAGCAGTGACCCCGGGGACTCCTCCTACGAGCAGTACTTC.

V usage is TRBV30 and J usage is TRBJ2-1, with 8 bases identical to TRBD2. The CDR3 consists of 15 residues. Trimming cost V 2 bases and J 10 bases; bases outside gene matches: 13. The germline gives CDR1 GTSNPN, CDR2 SVGIG (reference sequence). The CDR3 reads CAWSFLTSVMGEQFF. As DNA, the CDR3 is TGTGCCTGGAGTTTCTTGACTAGCGTGATGGGCGAGCAGTTCTTC.

The V and J genes are TRBV6-1 and TRBJ1-5, with 7 nucleotides matching TRBD1. From germline, CDR1 is MNHNS and CDR2 SASEGT. The CDR3 contains 17 residues. Germline trimming cut 0 bases from V and 4 bases from J; bases unmatched to any gene: 9. The CDR3 nucleotides are TGTGCCAGCAGTGAAGCCGGTGGGATCAGGGGGAATCAGCCCCAGCATTTT. This codes for CASSEAGGIRGNQPQHF.

V usage is TRBV7-9 and J usage is TRBJ1-5; D unresolved. Germline lookup yields CDR1 SEHNR and CDR2 FQNEAQ (reference sequence). This CDR3 is built from 13 residues. Trimming stripped 1 base from V and 7 bases from J, with 8 bases between. The chain's CDR3 is CASSLEGGQPQHF. The CDR3 DNA follows: TGTGCCAGCAGCTTAGAGGGAGGCCAGCCCCAGCATTTT. Full variable domain (outside the CDR3, taken from reference TRBV7-9 and TRBJ1-5): DTGVSQNPRHKITKRGQNVTFRCDPISEHNRLYWYRQTLGQGPEFLTYFQNEAQLEKSRLLSDRFSAERPKGSFSTLEIQRTEQGDSAMYLCASSLEGGQPQHFGDGTRLSIL.

This clone has just a few counts. The V gene is TRBV5-1, the J gene TRBJ2-1; maybe TRBD1 (6 bases). This CDR3 contains 16 residues. Germline V gene data show CDR1 as SGHRS and CDR2 as YFSETQ. V lost 2 bases, J lost 3 bases, and 15 bases lay in between. CDR3 sequence: CASSLSWGLIYNEQFF. The CDR3 nucleotides read TGCGCCAGCAGCTTATCCTGGGGGCTAATCTACAATGAGCAGTTCTTC.

The sample holds one count of this clone. This chain connects TRBV6-1 to TRBJ1-1; possible D gene TRBD1, 6 bases. The germline V and J ends were trimmed by 7 bases and 8 bases, with 11 bases remaining between them. This CDR3 region has 11 residues. Germline values: CDR1 MNHNS, CDR2 SASEGT. The CDR3 loop reads CASTPGGEAFF. Written as DNA, the CDR3 is TGTGCCAGCACCCCGGGGGGCGAAGCTTTCTTT.

The chain is built from TRBV11-1 and TRBJ1-6; 7 nucleotides agree with TRBD1. The CDR3 runs to 16 residues. Trimming at V came to 5 bases and at J to 10 bases, leaving 14 bases not matched to a gene. CDR1 and CDR2 from the germline V gene are SGHAT and FQDESV (reference sequence). The CDR3 DNA reads TGTGCCAGCAGCCCGACCCCCGGGACAGTGAGATCACCCCTCCACTTT. Protein: CASSPTPGTVRSPLHF.

This clone is a singleton in its sample. V usage is TRBV9 and J usage is TRBJ2-2, with TRBD1 matching over 9 bases. CDR1 is SGDLS, CDR2 YYNGEE, per germline. This CDR3 has 16 residues. V was pared by 4 bases and J by 8 bases, with 12 bases of the junction left unmatched. The CDR3 spells CASSTWDRDSDGELFF. CDR3 coding DNA: TGTGCCAGCAGCACCTGGGACAGGGACTCTGATGGGGAGCTGTTTTTT.

The rearrangement links TRBV5-1 to TRBJ2-3; TRBD2 matches at 8 bases. This CDR3 comprises 16 residues. V lost 4 bases to trimming and J lost 6 bases; unmatched junction nucleotides: 13. Germline V lookup: CDR1 SGHRS, CDR2 YFSETQ. Written as DNA, the CDR3 is TGCGCCAGCAGCGAAAACGGGGGGGCAGTCGGGGATACGCAGTATTTT. It is translated as CASSENGGAVGDTQYF.

V usage is TRBV11-2 and J usage is TRBJ1-1; 7 bases are a match to TRBD1. With 5 bases clipped from V and 7 bases from J, the junction kept 7 bases outside the gene matches. Germline CDR1 and CDR2: SGHAT and FQNNGV. The CDR3 has 13 residues. The CDR3 here is CASSIRDSGEAFF. The CDR3 DNA reads as TGTGCCAGCAGCATACGGGACAGCGGTGAAGCTTTCTTT.

The chain recombines TRBV27 with TRBJ1-1; D perhaps matches TRBD1 (6 bases). Germline V lookup: CDR1 MNHEY, CDR2 SMNVEV (reference sequence). The length of the CDR3 is 14 residues. V lost 3 bases to trimming and J lost 4 bases, with 12 bases between them. Here the CDR3 reads CASSFGRGGTEAFF. Here the CDR3 DNA reads TGTGCCAGCAGTTTTGGGAGGGGGGGCACTGAAGCTTTCTTT.

The chain is built from TRBV18 and TRBJ2-3, with 9 bases matching TRBD1. The CDR3 is 14 amino acids. The germline V gene encodes CDR1 KGHSH and CDR2 LQKENI. V was pared by 6 bases and J by 3 bases, with 4 bases of the junction left unmatched. CDR3 sequence reads: CASSPGQGTDTQYF. As DNA, the CDR3 is TGTGCCAGCTCGCCGGGACAGGGAACAGATACGCAGTATTTT.

The V gene is TRBV6-1, the J gene TRBJ1-5; a possible D gene is TRBD1 (6 bases). Trimming removed 2 bases at V and 0 bases at J, with 8 bases between. Germline V gives CDR1 MNHNS, CDR2 SASEGT. The CDR3 length is 15 residues. The CDR3: CASSEQGYSNQPQHF. DNA for the CDR3: TGTGCCAGCAGTGAACAGGGGTATAGCAATCAGCCCCAGCATTTT.

The chain links TRBV7-9 to TRBJ1-2, with 9 bases matching TRBD1. Germline V lookup: CDR1 SEHNR, CDR2 FQNEAQ (reference sequence). The CDR3 spans 14 residues. The ends lost 6 bases at V and 7 bases at J; junction bases unmatched: 9. CDR3 bases: TGTGCCAGCAGACCCGACAGGGGGTGGGGTGGCTACACCTTC. It yields the protein CASRPDRGWGGYTF.

DNA of the CDR3: TGTGCCAGCAGTTACCAGGACAGGGTCTCCTACGAGCAGTACTTC. Its translation: CASSYQDRVSYEQYF. The chain employs TRBV6-5 and TRBJ2-7; TRBD1 aligns across 8 bases. V was pared by 2 bases and J by 0 bases, with 3 bases of the junction left unmatched. The germline CDR1 and CDR2 sequences are MNHEY and SVGAGI. The CDR3 has 15 amino acids.

This chain links TRBV6-4 with TRBJ2-1; the match to TRBD2 covers 11 bases. Germline V gives CDR1 MRHNA, CDR2 SNTAGT. This CDR3 region has 15 residues. V lost 4 bases and J lost 9; bases outside the gene matches: 8. CDR3 nucleotide sequence: TGTGCCAGCAGTGCGCTAGCGGGGGGTGAGGGTGAGCAGTTCTTC. The encoded protein is CASSALAGGEGEQFF.